This record concerns one T cell receptor beta chain sequence. Its target is not known. This record comes from a study of CD8+CD57+ T cells in acquired aplastic anemia. Study context: Isolated CD4+ and CD8+ cells, once sorted, yielded DNA averaging roughly 3.2 ug. CD4+ cells from healthy donors averaged roughly 11 million reads.

There are 16 residues in the CDR3. Trimming took 3 bases from V and 4 from J, leaving 12 bases between them. The germline V gene has CDR1 KGHDR and CDR2 SFDVKD. Genomic DNA was employed as the template in profiling TCR beta VDJ and CDR3. MiXCR was run by TCRdb on the reads, yielding one entry per CDR3 protein. The table shows some 130,000 distinct CDR3 sequences, with 35% to 50% occurring only once. Findings of the study overall: Between patients and controls, over 25 CD8+ CDR3 sequences were found in common.

This clonotype was sampled from a human donor in good health, serving as a control. This chain connects TRBV24-1 to TRBJ2-6; D is tentatively TRBD1 or TRBD2 (5 bases each). Sample: sorted CD4+, CD8+, or CD8+CD57+ T cells (not recorded which) from PBMCs. The CDR3 nucleotides read TGTGCCACCAGTGATGAGGACGGGACCGGGGCCAACGTCCTGACTTTC. Its translation is CATSDEDGTGANVLTF.